A selection of T cell receptor beta chains follows, all from one sample in a study of blood T cell repertoires in COVID-19. The assay was immunoSEQ multiplex PCR, and TCRdb's table has in-frame clones only and misses some. The profile shows about 320,000 clones, around nine tenths of them singletons. Source material: peripheral blood. The receptors here all came from a woman in her 30s with COVID-19, enrolled during active disease. Each CDR3 is given without its conserved first and last residue.

TRBV5-1 | ASSLEAGLVAF
TRBV6-1 | ASSEAVRGYEQY
TRBV12-5 | ASAITRGARTDTQY
TRBV10-3 | AISRTGDGYT
TRBV9 | ASSVDGAFYNEQF
TRBV5-4 | ASSLQDPPYEQY
TRBV28 | ASSERQGDSPLH
TRBV6-5 | ASSYVAGGPYEQY
TRBV29-1 | SARDNSYEQY
TRBV19 | ASSIDPRANEKLF
TRBV5-4 | ASSSLAGGLGGELF
TRBV6-1 | ASSEAWQYTDTQY
TRBV3-1/TRBV3-2 | ASSPQGTSVPYGYT
TRBV6-4 | ASRLQASLDYEQY
TRBV11-3 | ASSAYRGSYNEQF
TRBV5-4 | ASSPFGGQAGELF
TRBV28 | ASSSAGTGSYEQY
TRBV4-1 | ASSQNGRGQYGYT
TRBV15 | ATGGWNTEAF
TRBV19 | ASSIRDTSTDTQY
TRBV9 | ASSAHRGGSPLH
TRBV19 | ASSQQGLGYEQY
TRBV2 | ASSDLAGGGRTEAF
TRBV2 | ASSNDWVEGYNEQF
TRBV5-4 | ASSLGGGGFYGYT
TRBV7-9 | ASSSTSGENTGELF
TRBV7-9 | ASSLDPGQGLNSGTEAF
TRBV2 | ASNVQGATYNEQF
TRBV5-1 | ASSERGSTDTQY
TRBV10-3 | AISAGRGYT
TRBV25-1 | ASRSEVGAF
TRBV4-2 | ASRSDNEQF
TRBV6-5 | ASSLNRDPHYGYT
TRBV7-2 | ASSLVRAGGTDTQY
TRBV7-6 | ASSRSGGPRDTQY
TRBV5-4 | ASSLAGRGGTDTQY
TRBV19 | ASSIRGPTQGNTEAF
TRBV9 | ASSAGLAGEGTQY
TRBV12-5 | ASAPVDTQY
TRBV5-1 | ASSNDSPEQY
TRBV7-9 | ASSLSRNTEAF
TRBV6-5 | ASVGQVYNSPLH
TRBV10-3 | AISLQGERSPLH
TRBV19 | ASSLPGLAVDTQY
TRBV5-4 | ASSPGLAGTSTDTQY
TRBV9 | ASSVGGEVGTEAF
TRBV5-1 | ASSLLRPSGEQY
TRBV28 | ASSFGQGKGDTIY
TRBV7-9 | ASSLGMAQETQY
TRBV10-1 | ASSGAPGQDTEAF
TRBV11-2 | ASSLGRTTGELF
TRBV5-1 | ASSIGGRAF
TRBV6-5 | ASSLQGAGNTEAF
TRBV29-1 | SVDGYYETGDGYT
TRBV6-5 | ASSYRQGSTEAF
TRBV6-5 | ASSRQGDEQF
TRBV4-1 | ASSGGTGRQVPQY